Listed below are T cell receptor beta chains from one sample, sequenced in a study of neurological immune-mediated disorders. TCRdb independently ran MiXCR on the 5' RACE reads; one entry per CDR3 protein. The data contain 55,000 to 70,000 distinct CDR3 sequences, about 10% of them singletons. The sequencing sample was made of PBMCs. These receptors were taken from a man in his sixties in good health. The CDR3 runs from the conserved cysteine through the conserved F or W. The D gene is left open where the match is weak. Clone size appears in some rows only: once, few, many, or a class for an expanded clone.

V: TRBV10-3; J: TRBJ2-1; size: many; D: -; CDR3: CAIRNAQGSSYNEQFF; DNA: TGTGCCATCAGAAACGCCCAGGGGAGCTCCTACAATGAGCAGTTCTTC
V: TRBV21-1; J: TRBJ2-2; size: many; D: -; CDR3: CASSKAVVSQIFTGELFF; DNA: TGTGCCAGCAGCAAAGCTGTTGTTTCACAGATATTCACCGGGGAGCTGTTTTTT
V: TRBV14; J: TRBJ2-1; size: -; D: TRBD1; CDR3: CVSSRGQGGSNNEQFF; DNA: TGTGTCAGCAGCCGGGGACAGGGGGGCTCCAACAATGAGCAGTTCTTC
V: TRBV7-6; J: TRBJ2-5; size: -; D: TRBD1; CDR3: CASSSRQGAMTQYF; DNA: TGTGCCAGCAGCTCCCGACAGGGGGCAATGACCCAGTACTTC
V: TRBV14; J: TRBJ2-3; size: few; D: -; CDR3: CASSKADTQYF; DNA: TGTGCCAGCAGTAAAGCAGATACGCAGTATTTT
V: TRBV28; J: TRBJ1-1; size: many; D: -; CDR3: CASSLSFSMNTEAFF; DNA: TGTGCCAGCAGTTTATCTTTCAGCATGAACACTGAAGCTTTCTTT
V: TRBV7-2; J: TRBJ1-2; size: many; D: -; CDR3: CASSQNRDRNYGYTF; DNA: TGTGCCAGCAGCCAGAACAGGGATCGGAACTATGGCTACACCTTC
V: TRBV6-2/TRBV6-3; J: TRBJ2-4; size: many; D: -; CDR3: CASSGALGISAKNIQYF; DNA: TGTGCCAGCAGTGGGGCCCTAGGGATCTCAGCCAAAAACATTCAGTACTTC
V: TRBV5-1; J: TRBJ1-2; size: many; D: -; CDR3: CASSPKGIRDGYTF; DNA: TGCGCCAGCAGCCCTAAGGGGATTCGTGATGGCTACACCTTC
V: TRBV6-1; J: TRBJ1-2; size: few; D: -; CDR3: CASIKEGVNYGYTF; DNA: TGTGCCAGCATCAAGGAGGGAGTAAACTATGGCTACACCTTC
V: TRBV5-1; J: TRBJ2-2; size: many; D: TRBD1; CDR3: CASSEDREAFGELFF; DNA: TGCGCCAGCAGCGAGGACAGGGAAGCGTTCGGGGAGCTGTTTTTT
V: TRBV20-1; J: TRBJ2-3; size: few; D: -; CDR3: CSARRSGSLADTQYF; DNA: TGCAGTGCTAGAAGGTCCGGTTCTCTGGCTGATACGCAGTATTTT
V: TRBV6-2/TRBV6-3; J: TRBJ1-5; size: many; D: -; CDR3: CASSQNTGSQPQHF; DNA: TGTGCCAGCAGCCAGAACACAGGGTCCCAGCCCCAGCATTTT
V: TRBV3-1; J: TRBJ2-2; size: many; D: -; CDR3: CASSPQRQAGELFF; DNA: TGTGCCAGCAGCCCCCAACGACAGGCCGGGGAGCTGTTTTTT
V: TRBV7-9; J: TRBJ2-3; size: many; D: -; CDR3: CASSLSAVSTDTQYF; DNA: TGTGCCAGCAGCTTATCGGCGGTTAGCACAGATACGCAGTATTTT
V: TRBV7-3; J: TRBJ2-3; size: many; D: -; CDR3: CASSLTSGTDTQYF; DNA: TGTGCCAGCAGCTTAACTAGCGGCACAGATACGCAGTATTTT
V: TRBV5-1; J: TRBJ2-6; size: many; D: -; CDR3: CASSLGPAGRSSGANVLTF; DNA: TGCGCCAGCAGCTTGGGCCCTGCGGGGAGGAGCTCTGGGGCCAACGTCCTGACTTTC
V: TRBV5-1; J: TRBJ1-2; size: many; D: -; CDR3: CASSPAPPGNRGYTF; DNA: TGCGCCAGCAGCCCAGCCCCCCCAGGGAATCGGGGCTACACCTTC
V: TRBV12-3/TRBV12-4; J: TRBJ1-6; size: many; D: -; CDR3: CASSTPGVRSPLHF; DNA: TGTGCCAGCAGCACACCGGGAGTCCGTTCACCCCTCCACTTT
V: TRBV28; J: TRBJ1-5; size: many; D: TRBD1; CDR3: CASTKGTANSNQPQHF; DNA: TGTGCCAGCACCAAAGGGACAGCTAATAGCAATCAGCCCCAGCATTTT
V: TRBV7-2; J: TRBJ2-2; size: many; D: -; CDR3: CASSPDSRQSGELFF; DNA: TGTGCCAGCAGTCCGGACAGCCGTCAAAGCGGGGAGCTGTTTTTT
V: TRBV12-3/TRBV12-4; J: TRBJ1-1; size: many; D: TRBD1; CDR3: CASSYRDRGTEAFF; DNA: TGTGCCAGCAGCTACCGGGACAGGGGCACTGAAGCTTTCTTT
V: TRBV10-3; J: TRBJ1-2; size: -; D: -; CDR3: CAIGDINYGYNF; DNA: TGTGCCATCGGCGACATTAACTATGGCTACAACTTC
V: TRBV4-3; J: TRBJ1-1; size: many; D: -; CDR3: CASSQARRMGMNTEAFF; DNA: TGCGCCAGCAGCCAAGCCCGCAGGATGGGAATGAACACTGAAGCTTTCTTT